A single sample gave rise to the 13 T cell receptor beta chains below, sequenced in a study of blood T cell repertoires in COVID-19. The assay was immunoSEQ multiplex PCR, and TCRdb's table has in-frame clones only and misses some. The sample contains 210,000 or so clones, roughly nine tenths of which appear only once. The sequencing sample was made of peripheral blood. The receptor set was obtained from a woman in her 50s with acute or convalescent COVID-19.

The genes are TRBV5-1 and TRBJ1-6; the match to TRBD1 covers 8 bases. The germline V gene encodes CDR1 SGHRS and CDR2 YFSETQ. V trimming: 2 bases; J trimming: 8 bases; junction bases outside the gene matches: 9. This CDR3 region has 16 residues. CDR3 loop: CASSFSGETGDSPLHF. As DNA, the CDR3 is TGCGCCAGCAGCTTTTCCGGTGAGACAGGGGATTCACCCCTCCACTTT.

The chain employs TRBV6-5 and TRBJ2-3; TRBD1 is a possible D gene (6 bases). The V end was cut by 8 bases, the J end by 2 bases, with 11 bases between. This CDR3 contains 13 residues. CDR1 is MNHEY, CDR2 SVGAGI, per germline. The CDR3 here is CASSGHPTDTQYF. The CDR3 region has the DNA TGTGCCAGCTCGGGACATCCCACAGATACGCAGTATTTT.

The chain combines TRBV30 with TRBJ2-1, with 7 bases matching TRBD2. The CDR3 is 16 residues long. Germline V lookup: CDR1 GTSNPN, CDR2 SVGIG (reference sequence). Unmatched junction bases numbered 7, after V lost 2 bases and J lost 0 bases. CDR3 protein: CAWSTGGSFSYNEQFF. The CDR3 region has the DNA TGTGCCTGGAGTACGGGCGGGAGCTTCTCCTACAATGAGCAGTTCTTC. Based on the CDR3 plus reference TRBV30 and TRBJ2-1, the full variable domain is SQTIHQWPATLVQPVGSPLSLECTVEGTSNPNLYWYRQAAGRGLQLLFYSVGIGQISSEVPQNLSASRPQDRQFILSSKKLLLSDSGFYLCAWSTGGSFSYNEQFFGPGTRLTVL.

The chain links TRBV4-1 to TRBJ2-1; the D gene is possibly TRBD2 (6 bases). Germline V gene sequence: CDR1 MGHRA, CDR2 YSYEKL. V was shortened by 3 bases and J by 0 bases, with 9 bases between the two germline ends. The CDR3 sequence is 15 residues long. For the CDR3, the DNA is TGCGCCAGCAGCCAGGGGGGTTTCTCCTACAATGAGCAGTTCTTC. Its protein product is CASSQGGFSYNEQFF.

The chain has TRBV5-4 and TRBJ2-1, with 16 bases identical to TRBD2. Trimming removed 4 bases from V and 0 bases from J; junction bases left unmatched: 4. Germline assignment: CDR1 SGHNT and CDR2 YYREEE (reference sequence). The CDR3 is 18 residues long. CDR3 amino acids: CASSLGTSGRVSYNEQFF. The CDR3 region has the DNA TGTGCCAGCAGCCTAGGGACTAGCGGGAGGGTCTCCTACAATGAGCAGTTCTTC. Using reference TRBV5-4 and TRBJ2-1 for the parts outside the CDR3, the full variable domain is ETGVTQSPTHLIKTRGQQVTLRCSSQSGHNTVSWYQQALGQGPQFIFQYYREEENGRGNFPPRFSGLQFPNYSSELNVNALELDDSALYLCASSLGTSGRVSYNEQFFGPGTRLTVL.

The chain uses TRBV14 and TRBJ1-3, with a tentative D call TRBD1 (6 bases). The V and J ends lost 4 bases and 3 bases respectively, with 13 bases between them. The CDR3 totals 15 residues. Germline V lookup: CDR1 SGHDN, CDR2 FVKESK. The CDR3 DNA reads TGTGCCAGCAGCCGGTACAGGGCGGGTGGAAACACCATATATTTT. This translates into CASSRYRAGGNTIYF.

The J gene is TRBJ1-1, the V gene TRBV7-9; a possible D gene is TRBD1 (6 bases). CDR1 is SEHNR, CDR2 FQNEAQ, per germline (reference sequence). This CDR3 region has 17 residues. V was shortened by 0 bases and J by 0 bases, with 14 bases between the two germline ends. DNA for the CDR3: TGTGCCAGCAGCTTAGCCGGGTATACAGGGCTGAACACTGAAGCTTTCTTT. Its translation is CASSLAGYTGLNTEAFF.

The chain employs TRBV5-1 and TRBJ2-3, with D possibly matching TRBD2 (6 bases). CDR1 and CDR2 (germline): SGHRS, YFSETQ. The V and J ends lost 0 bases and 4 bases respectively, with 12 bases between them. This CDR3 region has 15 residues. CDR3 in DNA: TGCGCCAGCAGCTTGGGACTAGGAGATGCAGATACGCAGTATTTT. Amino acid sequence: CASSLGLGDADTQYF.

This chain connects TRBV6-5 to TRBJ1-1; 10 bases agree with TRBD1. The germline V gene has CDR1 MNHEY and CDR2 SVGAGI. This CDR3 has 15 residues. After removal of 6 bases from V and 5 bases from J, the junction contained 9 bases not matched to a gene. This CDR3 is CASSRTGGLRTEAFF. The CDR3 DNA reads as TGTGCCAGCAGCCGGACAGGGGGTTTGAGGACTGAAGCTTTCTTT.

CDR3 DNA: TGTGCCAGCAGTTTAGCAGGGGTAGGTGAGCAGTTCTTC. This codes for CASSLAGVGEQFF. The chain has TRBV12-3 or TRBV12-4 and TRBJ2-1; perhaps TRBD1 as D (5 bases). The CDR3 loop spans 13 amino acids. Between the trimmed V and J ends, which lost 0 bases and 9 bases, there was a span of 9 bases.

This chain connects TRBV19 to TRBJ2-7; 7 bases line up with TRBD1. The V and J ends lost 4 bases and 2 bases, in that order; junction bases with no gene match: 5. The CDR3 totals 14 residues. CDR1 and CDR2 (germline): LNHDA, SQIVND (reference sequence). The CDR3 bases are TGTGCCAGTAGTACATCGACAGGGCCCTACGAGCAGTACTTC. Its protein product is CASSTSTGPYEQYF.

This clone appeared a few times. V usage is TRBV30 and J usage is TRBJ1-1, with 8 bases lining up with TRBD1. The CDR3 is made up of 14 amino acids. Losses at the gene ends were 0 bases for V and 7 bases for J; bases not matched to a gene: 7. Germline CDR1 reads GTSNPN; CDR2 reads SVGIG (reference sequence). The CDR3 sequence is CAWSVLRGPNEAFF. The CDR3 nucleotides are TGTGCCTGGAGTGTACTCAGGGGGCCTAATGAAGCTTTCTTT. The full variable domain, in which reference TRBV30 and TRBJ1-1 provide the parts outside the CDR3, is SQTIHQWPATLVQPVGSPLSLECTVEGTSNPNLYWYRQAAGRGLQLLFYSVGIGQISSEVPQNLSASRPQDRQFILSSKKLLLSDSGFYLCAWSVLRGPNEAFFGQGTRLTVV.

The V and J genes are TRBV24-1 and TRBJ2-5, with D tentatively TRBD1 (6 bases). Trimming took 7 bases from V and 4 from J, leaving 15 bases between them. CDR1 and CDR2 from the germline V gene are KGHDR and SFDVKD. This CDR3 region has 14 residues. The CDR3 loop reads CATRPTGKGETQYF. The CDR3, as DNA: TGTGCCACCAGACCTACAGGGAAGGGAGAGACCCAGTACTTC.